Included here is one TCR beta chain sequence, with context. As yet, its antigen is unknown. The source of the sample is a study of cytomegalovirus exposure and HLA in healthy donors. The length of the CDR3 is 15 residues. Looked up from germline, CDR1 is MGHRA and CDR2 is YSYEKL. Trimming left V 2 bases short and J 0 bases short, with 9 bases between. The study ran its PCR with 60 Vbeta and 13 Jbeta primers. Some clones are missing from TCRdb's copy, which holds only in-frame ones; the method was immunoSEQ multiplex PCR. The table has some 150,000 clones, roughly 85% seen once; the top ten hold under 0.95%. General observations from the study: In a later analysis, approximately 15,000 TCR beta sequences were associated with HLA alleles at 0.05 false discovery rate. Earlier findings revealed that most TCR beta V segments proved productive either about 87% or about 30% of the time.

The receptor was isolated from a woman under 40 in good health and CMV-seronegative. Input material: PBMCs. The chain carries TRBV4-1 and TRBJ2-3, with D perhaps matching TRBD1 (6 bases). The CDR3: CASSQLDSSTDTQYF. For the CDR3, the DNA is TGCGCCAGCAGCCAACTGGACAGCAGCACAGATACGCAGTATTTT.